This TCR beta chain was sequenced during a study of T cells expressing NK-cell markers. The overall study: One of eight sequenced donors was HCMV-seronegative; the other seven were seropositive.

TCRdb re-called the 5' RACE reads; one entry per CDR3 protein, DNA not given. The sample has 200,000 to 300,000 distinct CDR3 sequences, and its top ten clones hold about 0.39%. The CDR3 has 11 amino acids. Germline CDR1 is GTSNPN and CDR2 is SVGIG (reference sequence). The sequence was obtained from a man younger than 35 in good health. Specimen: blood T cells: a sorted CD56 or NKG2C T cell subset, CD4+ or CD8+ T cells, or bulk PBMC T cells (not recorded which). This rearrangement joins TRBV30 to TRBJ2-7. This chain's CDR3 is CAWSAAYEQYF.